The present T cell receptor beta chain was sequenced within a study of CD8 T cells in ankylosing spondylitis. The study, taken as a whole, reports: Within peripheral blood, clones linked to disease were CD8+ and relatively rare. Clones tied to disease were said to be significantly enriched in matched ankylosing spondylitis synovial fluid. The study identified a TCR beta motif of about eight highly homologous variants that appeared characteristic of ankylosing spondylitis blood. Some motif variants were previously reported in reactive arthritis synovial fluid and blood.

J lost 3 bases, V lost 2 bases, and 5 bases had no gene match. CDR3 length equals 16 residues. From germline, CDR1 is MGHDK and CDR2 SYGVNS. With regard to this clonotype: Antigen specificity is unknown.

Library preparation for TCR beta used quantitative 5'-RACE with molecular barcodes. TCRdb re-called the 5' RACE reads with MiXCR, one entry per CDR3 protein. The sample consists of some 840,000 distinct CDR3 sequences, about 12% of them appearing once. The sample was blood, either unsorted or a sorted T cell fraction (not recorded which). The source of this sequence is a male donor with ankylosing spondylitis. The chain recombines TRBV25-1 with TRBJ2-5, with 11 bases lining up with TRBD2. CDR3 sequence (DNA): TGTGCCAGCAGTGAAGGAATACTAGCGGGAGAAGAGACCCAGTACTTC. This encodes CASSEGILAGEETQYF.